This T cell receptor (beta chain) came from a study of spatial heterogeneity in lung cancer. About the study: Within raw reads, each unique TCR and UMI combination appeared on average more than ten times.

TCRdb recomputed calls from the 5' RACE reads with MiXCR, one row per CDR3 protein. The sample carries tens of thousands of distinct CDR3 sequences, under 9% recorded once. Time point of the sample: sample taken at primary tumor resection. In each case, whole RNA from tumor, nontumor lung or frozen PBMC was sequenced unsorted. There were 70 to 80 donors, all of them untreated patients with early-stage non-small cell lung cancer. The CDR3 length is 12 residues. Per the germline V gene, CDR1 is KGHSH and CDR2 is LQKENI. The V end was cut by 2 bases, the J end by 7 bases, with 8 bases between. Ten or more counts support this clonotype.

The clonotype was recovered from a male donor with early-stage non-small cell lung cancer. This sequence joins TRBV18 and TRBJ1-2; no firm D call. The specimen was PBMCs, collected at surgery. DNA of the CDR3: TGTGCCAGCTCACCAAAAACGGCTGGCTACACCTTC. The encoded protein is CASSPKTAGYTF.